A single sample gave rise to the 17 T cell receptor beta chains below, sequenced in a study of T-cell reconstitution after alpha-beta-depleted transplantation in children. Unique molecular identifiers were incorporated into the prepared TCRbeta library. TCRdb independently ran MiXCR on the PCR reads; one entry per CDR3 protein. Among about 200,000 distinct CDR3 sequences listed, just over 14% were seen once. The sample in question was PBMCs from the stem cell graft donor, obtained from the stem cell graft. The receptors come from a human donor who donated a stem cell graft to a child with acute lymphoblastic leukemia.

In DNA, the CDR3 is TGCGCCAGCAGCTTGGGACAGAGGGGTACCGGGGAGCTGTTTTTT. Its protein is CASSLGQRGTGELFF. V gene TRBV5-1 combines with J gene TRBJ2-2; D may match TRBD1 or TRBD2 (5 bases each). Looked up from germline, CDR1 is SGHRS and CDR2 is YFSETQ. Trimming took 0 bases from V and 5 from J, leaving 11 bases between them. This CDR3 has 15 residues.

This clonotype was counted between two and nine times. The genes are TRBV6-1 and TRBJ1-6, with 7 nucleotides matching TRBD1. The J segment lost 8 bases and the V segment lost 6 bases, leaving 4 bases of the junction unmatched. Germline V CDR1 and CDR2: MNHNS, SASEGT. CDR3 length: 13 residues. The CDR3 DNA sequence: TGTGCCAGCAGGGACAGGAGGGATTCACCCCTCCACTTT. Translated: CASRDRRDSPLHF.

This clonotype turned up a few times. The CDR3 is CASRSGSGHPGELFF. The DNA of the CDR3 is TGTGCCAGCAGAAGCGGGAGTGGCCATCCCGGGGAGCTGTTTTTT. The gene calls are TRBV2 and TRBJ2-2; 8 nucleotides match TRBD2. Germline V lookup: CDR1 SNHLY, CDR2 FYNNEI. Germline trimming cut 6 bases from V and 6 bases from J; bases unmatched to any gene: 9. There are 15 residues in the CDR3.

There are many counts of this clonotype. CDR3 in amino acids: CASSPTGVTEAFF. The DNA of the CDR3 is TGCGCCAGCAGCCCTACAGGGGTCACTGAAGCTTTCTTT. The V call is TRBV5-1, the J call TRBJ1-1; 7 positions match TRBD1. J gave up 4 bases and V 4 bases, and 4 bases lay outside the gene matches. The CDR3 has 13 residues. Germline V gene data show CDR1 as SGHRS and CDR2 as YFSETQ. Drawing the rest from reference TRBV5-1 and TRBJ1-1, the complete variable domain is KAGVTQTPRYLIKTRGQQVTLSCSPISGHRSVSWYQQTPGQGLQFLFEYFSETQRNKGNFPGRFSGRQFSNSRSEMNVSTLELGDSALYLCASSPTGVTEAFFGQGTRLTVV.

The table lists this clonotype with many counts. The chain combines TRBV11-2 with TRBJ2-1; unclear D gene. V was pared by 0 bases and J by 11 bases, with 11 bases between. There are 13 residues in the CDR3. CDR1 and CDR2 (germline): SGHAT, FQNNGV. The CDR3 nucleotides read TGTGCCAGCAGCTTAGATAGCACATTTAAGCAGTTCTTC. Its protein product is CASSLDSTFKQFF.

The CDR3 DNA reads as TGTGCCAGCAGTACGCCGGGGAGGGTAGATGGCTACACCTTC. This gives the protein CASSTPGRVDGYTF. The chain joins TRBV27 to TRBJ1-2; D gene ambiguous. Germline values: CDR1 MNHEY, CDR2 SMNVEV (reference sequence). Deletions cut 5 bases from V and 6 bases from J, with 16 bases between. The length of the CDR3 is 14 residues.

The chain has TRBV5-1 and TRBJ1-1; a weak D match, TRBD1 (6 bases). From germline, CDR1 is SGHRS and CDR2 YFSETQ. This CDR3 is built from 14 residues. V lost 7 bases and J 3 bases, leaving 16 bases between the germline ends. In DNA form, the CDR3 reads TGCGCCAGCGGACCGGGACATCGACACACTGAAGCTTTCTTT. Protein product: CASGPGHRHTEAFF. Complete variable domain (other parts from reference TRBV5-1 and TRBJ1-1): KAGVTQTPRYLIKTRGQQVTLSCSPISGHRSVSWYQQTPGQGLQFLFEYFSETQRNKGNFPGRFSGRQFSNSRSEMNVSTLELGDSALYLCASGPGHRHTEAFFGQGTRLTVV.

This clonotype was seen ten or more times. The V gene is TRBV12-3 or TRBV12-4, the J gene TRBJ2-1, with a possible D match to TRBD1 (6 bases). V was clipped by 0 bases and J by 6 bases, with 12 bases between them. The CDR3 has 15 residues. This CDR3 is CASSLAQGSANEQFF. The CDR3 DNA follows: TGTGCCAGCAGTTTAGCGCAGGGGAGTGCCAATGAGCAGTTCTTC.

This clonotype was found many times. The J gene is TRBJ2-7, the V gene TRBV12-3 or TRBV12-4, with D tentatively TRBD1 (7 bases). The CDR3 sequence is 12 residues long. Trimming shortened V by 6 bases and J by 3 bases, and 9 bases separated the two germline ends. As DNA, the CDR3 is TGTGCCAGCAGCCAGGGGGGCTACGAGCAGTACTTC. Its translation: CASSQGGYEQYF.

This clonotype was observed a few times. This rearrangement joins TRBV6-2 or TRBV6-3 to TRBJ2-1, with 12 bases matching TRBD2. The CDR3 loop spans 17 amino acids. CDR1 is MNHEY, CDR2 SVGEGT, per germline. Germline trimming cut 6 bases from V and 3 bases from J; bases unmatched to any gene: 9. The CDR3 is CASRFPSSGRGYNEQFF. The DNA of the CDR3 is TGTGCCAGCAGGTTTCCCTCTAGCGGGAGGGGCTACAATGAGCAGTTCTTC.

This clonotype was observed many times. V usage is TRBV11-2 and J usage is TRBJ2-7; 10 nucleotides match TRBD2. Per germline, CDR1 SGHAT and CDR2 FQNNGV. V shed 3 bases and J 2 bases; nucleotides not matched to a gene: 10. The CDR3 has 17 amino acids. The CDR3 coding sequence is TGTGCCAGCAGCTTGGATAAAACTAGCGGGATTACCTACGAGCAGTACTTC. Protein sequence: CASSLDKTSGITYEQYF.

This clonotype was counted many times. V gene TRBV29-1 combines with J gene TRBJ1-1; D is undetermined. This CDR3 is built from 9 residues. Germline V gives CDR1 SQVTM, CDR2 ANQGSEA. V was clipped by 3 bases and J by 8 bases, with 4 bases between them. CDR3 DNA: TGCAGCGTTGATAGAGAAGCTTTCTTT. Amino acid sequence: CSVDREAFF.

At least ten counts were recorded for this clonotype. The chain recombines TRBV27 with TRBJ1-1; the match to TRBD1 covers 9 bases. Germline V CDR1 and CDR2: MNHEY, SMNVEV (reference sequence). V was clipped by 5 bases and J by 1 base; unmatched bases: 8. The CDR3 runs to 16 residues. The CDR3 DNA sequence: TGTGCCAGCAGTCATACGGGGGGACAGGGGAACACTGAAGCTTTCTTT. This encodes CASSHTGGQGNTEAFF.

CDR3 sequence: CSASGSVSVETQYF. The CDR3 DNA is TGCAGTGCTAGTGGGTCGGTGAGCGTAGAGACCCAGTACTTC. The J gene is TRBJ2-5, the V gene TRBV20-1; D not certain. Germline lookup yields CDR1 DFQATT and CDR2 SNEGSKA (reference sequence). Trimming left V 3 bases short and J 4 bases short, with 15 bases between. CDR3 size: 14 residues.

The chain joins TRBV7-9 to TRBJ2-7; D may be TRBD2 (5 bases). V lost 8 bases and J 2 bases, leaving 13 bases between the germline ends. The germline gives CDR1 SEHNR, CDR2 FQNEAQ (reference sequence). The CDR3 loop spans 13 amino acids. In nucleotides, the CDR3 is TGTGCCAGCTCAGCGGAGAATCCCTACGAGCAGTACTTC. Amino acids: CASSAENPYEQYF.

This clonotype was detected ten times or more. The V call is TRBV5-6, the J call TRBJ2-1; 7 nucleotides line up with TRBD2. CDR1 SGHDT and CDR2 YYEEEE come from the germline V gene. The CDR3 loop spans 11 amino acids. Trimming took 0 bases from V and 12 from J; bases not matched to a gene: 0. This CDR3 is CASSLGLAQFF. The CDR3, as DNA: TGTGCCAGCAGCTTGGGACTAGCGCAGTTCTTC.

This clonotype was detected many times. CDR3 DNA sequence: TGTGCCAGCAGCTTAGTTTTTGGGCGTCTGAACACTGAAGCTTTCTTT. Its protein is CASSLVFGRLNTEAFF. The chain recombines TRBV11-2 with TRBJ1-1; no reliable D call. Germline CDR1 and CDR2: SGHAT and FQNNGV. CDR3 length: 16 residues. Deletions cut 1 base from V and 0 bases from J, with 12 bases between.